A selection of T cell receptor beta chains follows, all from one sample in a study of human T cells and chemical hapten exposure. TCRdb reprocessed the RACE reads with MiXCR, giving one entry per CDR3 protein. The table has more than 70,000 distinct CDR3 sequences, about 11% seen once. The source was whole blood, collected in connection with sensitization to the hapten diphenylcyclopropenone (DPC). These receptors originate from a woman in her twenties or thirties with alopecia areata. Some clones in this sample may be carry-over from other donors' samples. Both conserved end residues are trimmed from each CDR3.

v_call cdr3_aa
TRBV27 ASSLKRGLQETQY
TRBV6-5 ASSPTGAGTYYEQY
TRBV19 ASSTAGNNQPQH
TRBV28 ASSFFGQGQETQY
TRBV28 ASSVGSSYEQY
TRBV7-9 ASSPPGASGANVLT
TRBV7-9 ASSSRWERNTGELF
TRBV3-1 ASSQEPGAHEQF
TRBV5-1 ASSKTSGGYNEQF
TRBV29-1 SVGIGGGYEQY
TRBV2 ASSEARGSSTGELF
TRBV10-3 AISEGQGRVF
TRBV18 ASSSTRTGGEVQY
TRBV10-3 AIRNTGELF
TRBV7-2 ASRRGHSMNTEAF
TRBV28 ASSYRVNEAF
TRBV7-9 ASSSMTGNSPLH
TRBV12-3/TRBV12-4 ASSPGQGATNEKLF
TRBV5-1 ASTAVPSNTEAF
TRBV7-3 ASNPWGVGKDTQY
TRBV7-3 ASSRGGPAGELF
TRBV9 ASSIGTSGTSTDTQY
TRBV6-2/TRBV6-3 ASSLDSSGANVLT
TRBV4-1 ASSQGAPTDTQY
TRBV6-5 ASSYSAGEAF
TRBV6-2/TRBV6-3 ASSPRQGFGYGYT
TRBV4-3 ASSQDWRTSADTQY
TRBV11-1 ASSLVLAVNEQF
TRBV6-1 ASSQSVPGQGADTEAF
TRBV28 ASTHLPDRNQPQH
TRBV7-3 ASSIDGQGRSPLH
TRBV7-8 ASSHWTGRAGELF
TRBV9 ASSVLTGGEAF
TRBV12-3/TRBV12-4 ASSPRGGNTGELF
TRBV20-1 SAILAGGLTDTQY
TRBV12-3/TRBV12-4 ASSYAGTDSNQPQH
TRBV9 ASSATGTEDSAF
TRBV15 ATSIRDRGTDTQY
TRBV24-1 ATSVAGATDTQY
TRBV12-5 ASGFPYTLWTEAF
TRBV20-1 SARDGQVNTEAF
TRBV19 ASSITPNEQF
TRBV11-2 ASSLGGGQPQH
TRBV7-9 ASSLEGHANEQF
TRBV20-1 SATAGEVSYNEQF
TRBV20-1 SASVQGTKYGYT
TRBV5-1 ASSFGSSMGPDTQY
TRBV12-5 ASGATPRGSRNTIY
TRBV28 ASSLDMRETQY
TRBV11-2 ASSLVAGGYTDTQY
TRBV28 ASRWGGEQETQY
TRBV6-5 ASRRQGPTEAF
TRBV5-1 ASSWGQLNTEAF
TRBV20-1 SARGTHRAREAF
TRBV10-3 AISESGGSGNQPQH
TRBV18 ASSPTGYNQPQH
TRBV20-1 SASATPLTDTQY
TRBV20-1 SATRYPQY
TRBV28 ASRSSVTVGYT
TRBV4-3 ASSRSGRADTQY